These 24 T cell receptor beta chains were all obtained from the same sample, sequenced in a study of cytomegalovirus exposure and HLA in healthy donors. The PCR contained 60 Vbeta and 13 Jbeta primers. Repertoires were generated with immunoSEQ multiplex PCR, while TCRdb's copy carries only in-frame clones and drops some. The table has around 150,000 clones, roughly four fifths seen once. Material for sequencing was PBMCs. All receptors derive from a woman between 18 and 30 years old in good health and CMV-seronegative.

This clone has a handful of counts. This chain links TRBV6-1 with TRBJ1-2; 8 positions match TRBD1. This CDR3 is 14 amino acids long. Losses at the gene ends were 2 bases for V and 3 bases for J; bases not matched to a gene: 2. CDR1 is MNHNS and CDR2 is SASEGT in the germline V gene. CDR3 region: CASSETGGDYGYTF. The CDR3 DNA follows: TGTGCCAGCAGTGAAACAGGGGGTGACTATGGCTACACCTTC.

This clone has only one observation. This sequence joins TRBV2 and TRBJ2-7; TRBD2 matches 12 bases. The CDR3 has 14 residues. The germline V gene encodes CDR1 SNHLY and CDR2 FYNNEI. Trimming removed 0 bases from V and 6 bases from J; junction bases left unmatched: 0. The DNA for the CDR3 is TGTGCCAGCAGTGAAGCACTAGCGGGAGGCGAGCAGTACTTC. Translated: CASSEALAGGEQYF. Full variable domain (missing parts from reference TRBV2 and TRBJ2-7): EPEVTQTPSHQVTQMGQEVILRCVPISNHLYFYWYRQILGQKVEFLVSFYNNEISEKSEIFDDQFSVERPDGSNFTLKIRSTKLEDSAMYFCASSEALAGGEQYFGPGTRLTVT.

This sequence joins TRBV9 and TRBJ2-3; 10 nucleotides match TRBD2. This CDR3 is built from 15 residues. Unmatched junction bases numbered 4, after V lost 4 bases and J lost 2 bases. Germline V gives CDR1 SGDLS, CDR2 YYNGEE. The CDR3 sequence: CASSISGGLTDTQYF. The CDR3 DNA is TGTGCCAGCAGCATTAGCGGGGGGCTCACAGATACGCAGTATTTT.

The chain employs TRBV5-1 and TRBJ1-1; 8 nucleotides line up with TRBD1. This CDR3 contains 15 residues. The J segment lost 6 bases and the V segment lost 0 bases, leaving 7 bases of the junction unmatched. Germline V gives CDR1 SGHRS, CDR2 YFSETQ. The CDR3 DNA reads as TGCGCCAGCAGCTTGGCCGGGGGACAGGACCCTGAAGCTTTCTTT. It translates to CASSLAGGQDPEAFF.

The gene calls are TRBV28 and TRBJ1-2; D uncertain. The germline V and J ends were trimmed by 3 bases and 4 bases, with 12 bases remaining between them. CDR3 length: 14 residues. Germline values: CDR1 MDHEN, CDR2 SYDVKM. CDR3 in DNA: TGTGCCAGCAGTTTGGTACAGCCTTCCTATGGCTACACCTTC. Amino acids: CASSLVQPSYGYTF.

The genes are TRBV5-1 and TRBJ2-1; D may be TRBD1 (5 bases). The CDR3 is 15 residues long. Trimming pared 1 base from V and 7 bases from J, leaving 15 bases between. Germline V gene lookup returns CDR1 SGHRS and CDR2 YFSETQ. CDR3 nucleotide sequence: TGCGCCAGCAGCTTGCTGACAGCCCTGGGGAATGAGCAGTTCTTC. Residues: CASSLLTALGNEQFF.

The CDR3 is CASSIGLAGGNEQFF. The CDR3 bases are TGTGCCAGTAGTATAGGACTAGCGGGAGGCAATGAGCAGTTCTTC. J is TRBJ2-1 and V is TRBV19, with 13 nucleotides matching TRBD2. Germline CDR1 reads LNHDA; CDR2 reads SQIVND (reference sequence). The CDR3 spans 15 residues. V lost 1 base to trimming and J lost 6 bases; unmatched junction nucleotides: 0.

The chain combines TRBV5-1 with TRBJ1-2, with 11 bases that match TRBD1. The V segment lost 5 bases and the J segment 8 bases; nucleotides outside the gene matches: 8. The germline V gene encodes CDR1 SGHRS and CDR2 YFSETQ. This CDR3 spans 14 amino acids. CDR3 loop: CASRTGQGAGGYTF. CDR3 nucleotides: TGCGCCAGCAGAACCGGACAGGGGGCAGGCGGCTACACCTTC.

The rearrangement uses TRBV6-5 and TRBJ2-7; D might be TRBD2 (5 bases). Germline V gene lookup returns CDR1 MNHEY and CDR2 SVGAGI. Trimming pared 6 bases from V and 2 bases from J, leaving 17 bases between. This CDR3 region has 15 residues. The DNA of the CDR3 is TGTGCCAGCAGGGGTCACACGGGGTCCGCCTACGAGCAGTACTTC. The encoded protein is CASRGHTGSAYEQYF.

The chain couples TRBV2 to TRBJ1-1; tentatively, D is TRBD1 (5 bases). The CDR3 totals 15 residues. CDR1 SNHLY and CDR2 FYNNEI come from the germline V gene. V was clipped by 8 bases and J by 0 bases, with 16 bases between them. Written as DNA, the CDR3 is TGTGCCAGCCCGCGGGAGGGGACGATGAACACTGAAGCTTTCTTT. This encodes CASPREGTMNTEAFF.

The V call is TRBV5-1, the J call TRBJ2-7; 9 bases align to TRBD1. The J segment lost 6 bases and the V segment lost 4 bases, leaving 11 bases of the junction unmatched. Germline V gene data show CDR1 as SGHRS and CDR2 as YFSETQ. The length of the CDR3 is 15 residues. CDR3 loop: CASSQGTGIPSEQYF. The CDR3 DNA reads as TGCGCCAGCAGCCAAGGGACAGGGATCCCCTCCGAGCAGTACTTC.

The V call is TRBV9, the J call TRBJ2-1; 10 nucleotides line up with TRBD2. CDR1 SGDLS and CDR2 YYNGEE come from the germline V gene. This CDR3 has 15 amino acids. V lost 0 bases to trimming and J lost 8 bases; unmatched junction nucleotides: 5. The CDR3 loop is CASSVEREGWYEQFF. The DNA of the CDR3 is TGTGCCAGCAGCGTAGAGCGGGAGGGTTGGTATGAGCAGTTCTTC.

As for this clone: Mismatch with germline at one junction end may stem from a read error. This rearrangement joins TRBV25-1 to TRBJ1-1, with a possible D match to TRBD1 (6 bases). The germline gives CDR1 MGHDK, CDR2 SYGVNS. The CDR3 loop spans 16 amino acids. The CDR3 DNA sequence: TGTGCCAGCAGTGAATTATTCAGGGGACCGAAGACTGGAGCTTTCTTT. This gives the protein CASSELFRGPKTGAFF.

The chain employs TRBV7-9 and TRBJ1-1; the D is unclear. V lost 2 bases and J lost 6, with 4 bases in between. The CDR3 runs 11 residues. Per germline, CDR1 SEHNR and CDR2 FQNEAQ (reference sequence). CDR3 residues: CASSLQAEAFF. CDR3 sequence (DNA): TGTGCCAGCAGCTTACAGGCTGAAGCTTTCTTT.

The CDR3 protein is CASSLQGMNTEAFF. As DNA, the CDR3 is TGTGCCAGCAGCTTACAGGGCATGAACACTGAAGCTTTCTTT. The rearrangement joins TRBV14 to TRBJ1-1; TRBD1 might be the D (6 bases). The germline V gene encodes CDR1 SGHDN and CDR2 FVKESK. V lost 5 bases and J 0 bases, leaving 10 bases between the germline ends. CDR3 size: 14 residues.

The chain uses TRBV19 and TRBJ2-2; TRBD2 matches at 7 bases. Germline assignment: CDR1 LNHDA and CDR2 SQIVND (reference sequence). The CDR3 totals 18 residues. V was clipped by 0 bases and J by 5 bases; unmatched bases: 12. The CDR3 reads CASSIDGRGPAITGELFF. In DNA, the CDR3 is TGTGCCAGTAGTATAGATGGGAGGGGCCCAGCGATTACCGGGGAGCTGTTTTTT.

This rearrangement joins TRBV7-2 to TRBJ1-2, with a tentative D call TRBD1 (6 bases). Germline V gene lookup returns CDR1 SGHTA and CDR2 FQGNSA. The CDR3 has 14 residues. The V gene lost 4 bases and the J gene lost 8 bases, with 17 bases spanning the gap. Here the CDR3 reads CASSSYRVSGGYTF. The CDR3 nucleotides are TGTGCCAGCAGCTCGTACAGGGTTTCGGGCGGCTACACCTTC.

In this sample, this clone turned up once. CDR3 bases: TGTGCCAGCAGCCAAGAGGTCCGAAGAGATAGTGGCTACACCTTC. Protein sequence: CASSQEVRRDSGYTF. V gene TRBV14 combines with J gene TRBJ1-2, with D uncertain. The CDR3 consists of 15 residues. V lost 0 bases and J lost 7, with 15 bases in between. Germline-derived CDR1 and CDR2 are SGHDN and FVKESK.

The V call is TRBV5-1, the J call TRBJ2-3; perhaps TRBD2 as D (7 bases). This CDR3 contains 17 residues. Looked up from germline, CDR1 is SGHRS and CDR2 is YFSETQ. With 0 bases removed from V and 2 bases from J, the gap between germline ends came to 16 bases. The CDR3 sequence is CASSLADGGLVTDTQYF. The DNA for the CDR3 is TGCGCCAGCAGCTTGGCCGACGGGGGGCTAGTCACAGATACGCAGTATTTT.

The rearrangement links TRBV5-1 to TRBJ1-2; 11 bases fit TRBD1. V was clipped by 5 bases and J by 7 bases; unmatched bases: 7. Germline V gene sequence: CDR1 SGHRS, CDR2 YFSETQ. The CDR3 consists of 14 residues. As DNA, the CDR3 is TGCGCCAGCAGAAGTGGACAGGGGGCGATTGGCTACACCTTC. It encodes CASRSGQGAIGYTF.

V gene TRBV12-5 combines with J gene TRBJ1-5, with D perhaps matching TRBD1 (5 bases). The V end lost 0 bases, the J end lost 2 bases, and 17 bases lay between the germline ends. The CDR3 sequence is 18 residues long. Germline CDR1 is LGHNT and CDR2 is FRNRAP. CDR3 bases: TGTGCTAGTGGTTTGGTACTCGGGCCCCAAGGGGGCAATCAGCCCCAGCATTTT. Amino acid sequence: CASGLVLGPQGGNQPQHF.

The chain recombines TRBV7-9 with TRBJ2-1; 7 nucleotides match TRBD2. The J segment lost 5 bases and the V segment lost 7 bases, leaving 11 bases of the junction unmatched. Germline-derived CDR1 and CDR2 are SEHNR and FQNEAQ (reference sequence). This CDR3 spans 15 amino acids. The CDR3 DNA reads as TGTGCCAGCAACGAAGTGGGCGGGAGACACAATGAGCAGTTCTTC. Its protein product is CASNEVGGRHNEQFF.

The V gene is TRBV7-8, the J gene TRBJ2-2; 7 nucleotides agree with TRBD2. The CDR3 sequence is 14 residues long. The trim removed 1 base at V and 4 bases at J, leaving 0 bases unmatched. CDR1 and CDR2 from the germline V gene are SGHVS and FQNEAQ. In DNA form, the CDR3 reads TGTGCCAGCAGCTTAGTAGCGGGCACCGGGGAGCTGTTTTTT. Translating gives CASSLVAGTGELFF.

This chain uses TRBV27 with TRBJ2-7; 11 nucleotides agree with TRBD2. This CDR3 is 15 amino acids long. Trimming removed 3 bases from V and 5 bases from J; junction bases left unmatched: 6. Per the germline V gene, CDR1 is MNHEY and CDR2 is SMNVEV (reference sequence). CDR3 region: CASSFDSGGANEQYF. Written as DNA, the CDR3 is TGTGCCAGCAGTTTTGATAGCGGGGGGGCCAACGAGCAGTACTTC.